The 7 T cell receptor beta chains in this list originate from one sample, sequenced in a study of blood T cells in healthy people across ages. For the second PCR, which ran for about 7 to 11 cycles, a sample-barcoded 5' primer and a J-beta primer mix were used. MiXCR, run by TCRdb on the 5' RACE reads, gives a single entry per CDR3 protein. The sample includes about 1.1 million distinct CDR3 sequences, 30% to 40% seen only once; the top ten take around 14%. Sequenced input: blood. The receptors shown here come from a man aged 18 to 30 in good health.

The gene calls are TRBV6-6 and TRBJ2-7, with 8 bases matching TRBD1. The CDR3 is made up of 13 amino acids. Germline loops: CDR1 MNHNY, CDR2 SVGAGI (reference sequence). J was trimmed by 7 bases and V by 7 bases; bases with no gene match: 9. The CDR3 sequence is CASIPQGAREQYF. CDR3 nucleotides: TGTGCCAGCATTCCTCAGGGGGCGCGGGAGCAGTACTTC.

There are a few counts of this clonotype. One end of the junction fails to match germline, which may point to a read error. The genes are TRBV4-2 and TRBJ2-1; unclear D gene. Germline CDR1 and CDR2: LGHNA and YNFKEQ. The CDR3 spans 12 residues. CDR3 nucleotides: TGTGCCAGCAGTCAAGGTGGCGAAGAGCAGTTCTTC. As protein: CASSQGGEEQFF.

The V call is TRBV29-1, the J call TRBJ2-5; the match to TRBD2 covers 11 bases. The J call could be wrong; TRBJ2-7 is a better fit for the DNA end. Germline-derived CDR1 and CDR2 are SQVTM and ANQGSEA. There are 12 residues in the CDR3. The CDR3 protein is CSVGGTSGEQYF. Written as DNA, the CDR3 is TGCAGCGTTGGGGGGACTAGCGGCGAGCAGTACTTC.

The chain is built from TRBV27 and TRBJ1-2, with TRBD1 matching over 8 bases. The CDR3 loop spans 14 amino acids. The germline V gene encodes CDR1 MNHEY and CDR2 SMNVEV (reference sequence). V lost 5 bases to trimming and J lost 8 bases; unmatched junction nucleotides: 10. The CDR3 loop is CASSRQGQGRGYTF. CDR3 bases: TGTGCCAGCAGTCGACAAGGACAGGGAAGAGGCTACACCTTC.

The chain recombines TRBV6-6 with TRBJ1-2, with TRBD1 as a possible D gene (5 bases). This CDR3 comprises 17 residues. In germline, CDR1 is MNHNY, CDR2 SVGAGI (reference sequence). V was clipped by 0 bases and J by 4 bases, with 18 bases between them. The CDR3 DNA is TGTGCCAGCAGTTACTCGATTCTAGCTGGGACCAGCTATGGCTACACCTTC. Amino acids: CASSYSILAGTSYGYTF.

This chain joins TRBV4-3 and TRBJ1-2; 8 nucleotides agree with TRBD1. V shed 0 bases and J 3 bases; nucleotides not matched to a gene: 3. Germline assignment: CDR1 LGHNA and CDR2 YSLEER. CDR3 length equals 15 residues. Here the CDR3 reads CASSQEVTGDYGYTF. Written as DNA, the CDR3 is TGCGCCAGCAGCCAAGAAGTGACAGGGGACTATGGCTACACCTTC.

This clonotype was observed a few times. The chain couples TRBV29-1 to TRBJ1-4, with TRBD1 as a possible D gene (6 bases). Deletions cut 4 bases from V and 2 bases from J, with 20 bases between. CDR3 length equals 17 residues. Germline CDR1 SQVTM, CDR2 ANQGSEA. The CDR3 loop reads CSVGSEQGRVTNEKLFF. As DNA, the CDR3 is TGCAGCGTTGGTTCGGAACAGGGACGAGTGACTAATGAAAAACTGTTTTTT.